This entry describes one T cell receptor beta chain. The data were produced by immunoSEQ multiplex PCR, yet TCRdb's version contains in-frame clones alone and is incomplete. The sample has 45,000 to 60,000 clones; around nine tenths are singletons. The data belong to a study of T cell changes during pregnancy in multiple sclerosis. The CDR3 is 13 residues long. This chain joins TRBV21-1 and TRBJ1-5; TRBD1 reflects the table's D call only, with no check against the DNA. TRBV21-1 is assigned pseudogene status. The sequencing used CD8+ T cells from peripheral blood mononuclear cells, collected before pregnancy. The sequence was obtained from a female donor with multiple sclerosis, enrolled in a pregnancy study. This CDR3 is CASSAGKNQPQHF. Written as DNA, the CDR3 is TGTGCCAGCAGCGCAGGAAAAAATCAGCCCCAGCATTTT.